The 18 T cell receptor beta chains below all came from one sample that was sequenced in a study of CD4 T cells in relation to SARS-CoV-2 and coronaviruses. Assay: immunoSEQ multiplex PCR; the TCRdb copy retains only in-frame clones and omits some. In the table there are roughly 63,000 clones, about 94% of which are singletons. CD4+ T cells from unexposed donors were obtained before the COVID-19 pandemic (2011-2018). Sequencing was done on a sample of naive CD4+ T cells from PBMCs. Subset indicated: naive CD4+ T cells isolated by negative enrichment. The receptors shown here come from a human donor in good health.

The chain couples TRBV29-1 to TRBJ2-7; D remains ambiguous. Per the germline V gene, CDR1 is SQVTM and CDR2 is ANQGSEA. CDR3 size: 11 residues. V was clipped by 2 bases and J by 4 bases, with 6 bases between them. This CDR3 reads CSVEMGYEQYF. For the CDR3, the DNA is TGCAGCGTTGAAATGGGTTACGAGCAGTACTTC.

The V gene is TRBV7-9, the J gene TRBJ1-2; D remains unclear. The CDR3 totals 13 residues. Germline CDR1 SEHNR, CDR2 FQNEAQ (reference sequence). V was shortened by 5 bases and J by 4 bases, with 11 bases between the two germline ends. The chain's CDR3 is CASSPLSSYGYTF. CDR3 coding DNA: TGTGCCAGCAGCCCCTTATCTAGCTATGGCTACACCTTC.

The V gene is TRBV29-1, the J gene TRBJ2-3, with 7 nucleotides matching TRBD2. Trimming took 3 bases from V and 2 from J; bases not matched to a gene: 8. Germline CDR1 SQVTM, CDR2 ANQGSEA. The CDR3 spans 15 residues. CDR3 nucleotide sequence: TGCAGCGTTGAGGGGAGGGGAGCTACCACAGATACGCAGTATTTT. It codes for CSVEGRGATTDTQYF.

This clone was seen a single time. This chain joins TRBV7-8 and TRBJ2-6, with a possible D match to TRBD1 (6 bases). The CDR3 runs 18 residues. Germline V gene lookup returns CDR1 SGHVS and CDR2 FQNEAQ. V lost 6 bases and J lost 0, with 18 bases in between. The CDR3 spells CASRHRQDKASGANVLTF. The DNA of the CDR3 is TGTGCCAGCAGACACCGACAGGACAAAGCCTCTGGGGCCAACGTCCTGACTTTC.

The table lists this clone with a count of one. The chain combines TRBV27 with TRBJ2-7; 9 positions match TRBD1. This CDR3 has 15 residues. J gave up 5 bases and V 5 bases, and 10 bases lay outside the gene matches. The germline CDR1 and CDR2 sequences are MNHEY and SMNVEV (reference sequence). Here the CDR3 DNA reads TGTGCCAGCAGTCCGTTTGGGACAGGGTCCAACGAGCAGTACTTC. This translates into CASSPFGTGSNEQYF.

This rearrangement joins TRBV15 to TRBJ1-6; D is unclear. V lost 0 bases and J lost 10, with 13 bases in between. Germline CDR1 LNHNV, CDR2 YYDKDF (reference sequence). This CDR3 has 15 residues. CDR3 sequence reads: CATSRDPQSFSPLHF. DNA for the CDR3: TGTGCCACCAGCAGAGATCCTCAGTCTTTCTCACCCCTCCACTTT.

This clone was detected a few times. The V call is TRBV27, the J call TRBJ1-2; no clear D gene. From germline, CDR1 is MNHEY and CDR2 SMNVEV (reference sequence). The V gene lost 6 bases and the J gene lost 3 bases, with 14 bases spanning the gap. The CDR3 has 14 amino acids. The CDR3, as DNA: TGTGCCAGCAGGGGATCCGGGAACTACTATGGCTACACCTTC. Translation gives CASRGSGNYYGYTF.

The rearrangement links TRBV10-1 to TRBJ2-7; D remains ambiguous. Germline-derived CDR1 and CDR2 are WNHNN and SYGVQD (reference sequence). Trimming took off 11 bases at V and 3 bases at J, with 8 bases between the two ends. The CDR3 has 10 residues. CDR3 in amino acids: CAGDIYEQYF. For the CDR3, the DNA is TGCGCCGGCGACATCTACGAGCAGTACTTC.

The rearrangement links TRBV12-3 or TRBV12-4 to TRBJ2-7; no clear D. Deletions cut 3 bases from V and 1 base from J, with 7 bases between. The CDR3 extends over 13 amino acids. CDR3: CASSLAASYEQYF. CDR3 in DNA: TGTGCCAGCAGTTTGGCAGCGTCCTACGAGCAGTACTTC.

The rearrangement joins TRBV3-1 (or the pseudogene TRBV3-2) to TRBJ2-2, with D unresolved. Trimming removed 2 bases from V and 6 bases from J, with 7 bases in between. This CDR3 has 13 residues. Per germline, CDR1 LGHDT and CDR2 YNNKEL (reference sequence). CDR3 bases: TGTGCCAGCAGCCAAACCACGGCCGGGGAGCTGTTTTTT. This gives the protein CASSQTTAGELFF.

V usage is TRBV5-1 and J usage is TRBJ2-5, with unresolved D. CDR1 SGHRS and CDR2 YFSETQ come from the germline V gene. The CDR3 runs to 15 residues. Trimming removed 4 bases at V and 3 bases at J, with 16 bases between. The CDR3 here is CASSMNTLGKETQYF. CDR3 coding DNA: TGCGCCAGCAGCATGAACACCTTGGGGAAAGAGACCCAGTACTTC.

The CDR3 sequence is CASSQRTGGGYETQYF. Written as DNA, the CDR3 is TGTGCCAGCAGCCAGAGGACCGGAGGAGGGTACGAGACCCAGTACTTC. The rearrangement links TRBV14 to TRBJ2-5; D is possibly TRBD2 (6 bases). CDR3 length: 16 residues. Germline V gene sequence: CDR1 SGHDN, CDR2 FVKESK. V lost 3 bases and J 5 bases, leaving 19 bases between the germline ends.

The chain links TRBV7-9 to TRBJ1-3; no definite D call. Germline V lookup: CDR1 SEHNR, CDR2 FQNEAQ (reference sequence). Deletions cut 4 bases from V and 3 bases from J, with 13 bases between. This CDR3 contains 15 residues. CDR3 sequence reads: CASSYYSGNGNTIYF. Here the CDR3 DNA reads TGTGCCAGCAGCTACTACAGCGGAAATGGAAACACCATATATTTT.

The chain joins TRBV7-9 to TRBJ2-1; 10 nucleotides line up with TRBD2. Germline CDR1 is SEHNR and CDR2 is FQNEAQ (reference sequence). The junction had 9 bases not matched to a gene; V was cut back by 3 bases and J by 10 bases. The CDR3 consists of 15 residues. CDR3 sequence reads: CASSFPSGSGGEQFF. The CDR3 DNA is TGTGCCAGCAGCTTTCCTAGCGGGAGTGGGGGGGAGCAGTTCTTC.

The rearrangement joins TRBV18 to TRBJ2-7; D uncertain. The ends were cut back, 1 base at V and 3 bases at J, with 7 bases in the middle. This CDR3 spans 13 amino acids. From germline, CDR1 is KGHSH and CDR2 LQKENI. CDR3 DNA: TGTGCCAGCTCACCACGACAAGTCTACGAGCAGTACTTC. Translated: CASSPRQVYEQYF.

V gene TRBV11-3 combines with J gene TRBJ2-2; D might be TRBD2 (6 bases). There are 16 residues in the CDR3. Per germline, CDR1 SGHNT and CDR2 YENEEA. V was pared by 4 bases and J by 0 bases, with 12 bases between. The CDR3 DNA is TGTGCCAGCAGCTCTACTGCGGGATCGAACACCGGGGAGCTGTTTTTT. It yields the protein CASSSTAGSNTGELFF.

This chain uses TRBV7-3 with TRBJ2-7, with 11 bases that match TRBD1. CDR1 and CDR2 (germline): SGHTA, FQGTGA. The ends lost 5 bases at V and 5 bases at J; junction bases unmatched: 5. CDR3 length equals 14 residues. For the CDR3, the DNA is TGTGCCAGCAGCCCGCGGACAGGGGGCAACGAGCAGTACTTC. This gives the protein CASSPRTGGNEQYF.

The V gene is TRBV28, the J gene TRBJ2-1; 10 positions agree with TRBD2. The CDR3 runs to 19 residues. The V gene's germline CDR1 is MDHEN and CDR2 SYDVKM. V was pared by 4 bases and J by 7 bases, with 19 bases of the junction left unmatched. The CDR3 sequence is CASSSSNPLLAGASNEQFF. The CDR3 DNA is TGTGCCAGCAGTTCCTCTAACCCTCTTCTAGCGGGAGCGAGTAATGAGCAGTTCTTC.